These T cell receptor beta chains were read from a single sample in a study of cytomegalovirus exposure and HLA in healthy donors. TCRdb's copy holds only in-frame clones and misses some; the assay was immunoSEQ multiplex PCR. Altogether roughly 200,000 clones are present, roughly 70% being singletons, with the ten largest covering about 1.7%. Sequenced: PBMCs. All receptors derive from a woman under 40 in good health and CMV-seronegative. CDR3s include the opening cysteine and the closing phenylalanine or tryptophan. A D gene is named only where the DNA matches it firmly. Where a row states a size, it is once, few, many or the class of an expanded clone; other rows omit it.

clone_size d_call j_call v_call cdr3_nt cdr3_aa
NA TRBD2 TRBJ2-1 TRBV10-2 TGCGCCAGCAGTGAAGGACTAGCTTCCTACAATGAGCAGTTCTTC CASSEGLASYNEQFF
once TRBD1 TRBJ2-2 TRBV19 TGTGCCAGTAACAACAGGGGTAACACCGGGGAGCTGTTTTTT CASNNRGNTGELFF
NA TRBD1 TRBJ1-2 TRBV4-1 TGCGCCAGCAGCCAAGGTACAGGGGTTAACTATGGCTACACCTTC CASSQGTGVNYGYTF
NA NA TRBJ1-2 TRBV6-5 TGTGCCAGCAGTAACCAGGCTGGCTACACCTTC CASSNQAGYTF
NA TRBD1 TRBJ2-2 TRBV18 TGTGCCAGCTCACCCGACAGGGTACCGACCACCGGGGAGCTGTTTTTT CASSPDRVPTTGELFF
NA TRBD1 TRBJ2-7 TRBV4-1 TGCGCCAGCAGATACCGGGACAGGGGTTTCTACGAGCAGTACTTC CASRYRDRGFYEQYF
NA NA TRBJ2-5 TRBV6-1 TGTGCCAGTGAGGCAAACCTTTTGGGAGAGACCCAGTACTTC CASEANLLGETQYF
NA TRBD1 TRBJ1-1 TRBV7-2 TGTGCCAGCAGCTTAGAAGGAGGGGGCGAAGCTTTCTTT CASSLEGGGEAFF
NA NA TRBJ2-2 TRBV7-3 TGTGCCAGCAGCTTAATATCCACCGGGGAGCTGTTTTTT CASSLISTGELFF
NA TRBD2 TRBJ2-7 TRBV7-2 TGTGCCAGCAGCCAATCTAGCGGGGGTACCTACGAGCAGTACTTC CASSQSSGGTYEQYF
few NA TRBJ2-1 TRBV4-1 TGCGCCAGCAGCCAAGCGACTAGTTATGAGCAGTTCTTC CASSQATSYEQFF
NA TRBD2 TRBJ2-1 TRBV4-2 TGTGCCAGCAGCTCCCAGCGGGAGGGTTCCTACAATGAGCAGTTCTTC CASSSQREGSYNEQFF
NA TRBD1 TRBJ1-1 TRBV2 TGTGCCAGTTCTAGGACAGGGGGAAACACTGAAGCTTTCTTT CASSRTGGNTEAFF
NA NA TRBJ1-5 TRBV19 TGTGCCAGTAGCCCAGTCACCAATCAGCCCCAGCATTTT CASSPVTNQPQHF
once TRBD1 TRBJ2-1 TRBV6-1 TGTGCCAGCACTTATGACAGGGGCTCCTACAATGAGCAGTTCTTC CASTYDRGSYNEQFF
NA TRBD1 TRBJ1-1 TRBV6-5 TGTGCCAGCAGACAACAGGGGCCTGAGGGCACTGAAGCTTTCTTT CASRQQGPEGTEAFF
NA TRBD1 TRBJ2-1 TRBV28 TGTGCCAGCAGTTCGATCTCCGGGACAGAAAGCTCCTACAATGAGCAGTTCTTC CASSSISGTESSYNEQFF
NA TRBD1 TRBJ1-4 TRBV2 TGTGCCAGCAGCGGACAGGGGCCTGAAAAACTGTTTTTT CASSGQGPEKLFF
NA NA TRBJ1-5 TRBV27 TGTGCCAGCAGTGGCCAGGTCAATCAGCCCCAGCATTTT CASSGQVNQPQHF
NA NA TRBJ1-3 TRBV11-2 TGTGCCAGCAGCTTAGTGGGCTCCTGGAACGGAAACACCATATATTTT CASSLVGSWNGNTIYF
NA NA TRBJ2-2 TRBV4-2 TGTGCCAGCAGCCAAGTACGACAGGACCCCACGAACACCGGGGAGCTGTTTTTT CASSQVRQDPTNTGELFF
few TRBD2 TRBJ2-7 TRBV5-1 TGCGCCAGCAGCCTAGGACTAGCGGGGGGGCTTCGGACCTTCGGATTCTACGAGCAGTACTTC CASSLGLAGGLRTFGFYEQYF
NA NA TRBJ1-5 TRBV7-2 TGTGCCAGCAGTCAACAGGGTAATCAGCCCCAGCATTTT CASSQQGNQPQHF